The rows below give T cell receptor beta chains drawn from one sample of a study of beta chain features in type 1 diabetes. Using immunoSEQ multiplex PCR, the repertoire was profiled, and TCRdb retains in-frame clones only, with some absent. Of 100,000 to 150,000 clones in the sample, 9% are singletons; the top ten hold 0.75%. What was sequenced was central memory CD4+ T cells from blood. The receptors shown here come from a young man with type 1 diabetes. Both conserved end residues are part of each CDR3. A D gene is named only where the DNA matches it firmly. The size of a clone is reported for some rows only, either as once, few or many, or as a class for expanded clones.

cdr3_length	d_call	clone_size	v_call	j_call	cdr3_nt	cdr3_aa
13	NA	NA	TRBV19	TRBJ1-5	TGTGCCAGTACAGGGGAGATCGGTCAGCCCCAGCATTTT	CASTGEIGQPQHF
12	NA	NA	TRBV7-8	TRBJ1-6	TGTGCCAGCAGCTTAGCGGCCTCACCCCTCCACTTT	CASSLAASPLHF
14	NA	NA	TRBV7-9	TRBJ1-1	TGTGCCAGCAGCTTAAACGCGGGTGGCGCTGAAGCTTTCTTT	CASSLNAGGAEAFF
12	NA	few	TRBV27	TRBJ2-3	TGTGCCAGCAGGGGGCTGGGAGATACGCAGTATTTT	CASRGLGDTQYF
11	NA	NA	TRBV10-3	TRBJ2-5	TGTGCCATCAGAAGCGGGGAGACCCAGTACTTC	CAIRSGETQYF
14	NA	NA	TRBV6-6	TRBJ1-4	TGTGCCACCGAACGGGTACAGGGTGGTGAAAAACTGTTTTTT	CATERVQGGEKLFF
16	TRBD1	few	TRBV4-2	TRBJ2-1	TGTGCCAGCAGCAAAGCCCGGACAGGGGCGAACAATGAGCAGTTCTTC	CASSKARTGANNEQFF
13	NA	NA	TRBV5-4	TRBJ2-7	TGTGCCAGCAGCGAAGGGAGATATACGAGGCAGTACTTC	CASSEGRYTRQYF
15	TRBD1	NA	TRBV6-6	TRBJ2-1	TGTGCCAGCAGTTACTACGGGACAGGGATAAATGAGCAGTTCTTC	CASSYYGTGINEQFF
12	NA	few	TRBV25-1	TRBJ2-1	TGTGCCAGCAGTGAAACAGGGAATGAGCAGTTCTTC	CASSETGNEQFF
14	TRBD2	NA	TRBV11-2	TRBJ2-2	TGTGCCAGCAGCCTAAAAGCGGGGACCGGGGAGCTGTTTTTT	CASSLKAGTGELFF
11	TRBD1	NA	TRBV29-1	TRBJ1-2	TGCAGCGCTACGACAGGGCTTGGCTACACCTTC	CSATTGLGYTF
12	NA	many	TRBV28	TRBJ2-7	TGTGCCAGCACCAGAGGTTCCTACGAGCAGTACTTC	CASTRGSYEQYF
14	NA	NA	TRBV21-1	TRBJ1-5	TGTGCCAGCAGCAAAGGAAGGGGCACAGAGCCCCAGCATTTT	CASSKGRGTEPQHF
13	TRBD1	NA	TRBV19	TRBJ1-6	TGTGCCAGTCTAGGGACAGCCAATTCACCCCTCCACTTT	CASLGTANSPLHF
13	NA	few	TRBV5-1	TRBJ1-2	TGCGCCAGCAGCCCGGCAGGGGATTATGGCTACACCTTC	CASSPAGDYGYTF
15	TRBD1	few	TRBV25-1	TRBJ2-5	TGTGCCAGCAGTGAATTCTTAGGGGGCGGGGAGACCCAGTACTTC	CASSEFLGGGETQYF
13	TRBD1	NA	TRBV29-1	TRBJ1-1	TGCAGCGTTGAGGGACAGGAGGGGGCTGAAGCTTTCTTT	CSVEGQEGAEAFF
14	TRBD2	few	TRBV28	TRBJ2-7	TGTGCCAGCAGCCGCACGTTGGGGGGGTACGAGCAGTACTTC	CASSRTLGGYEQYF
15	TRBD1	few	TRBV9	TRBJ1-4	TGTGCCAGCAGCGTAGGGACAGGCCTTAATGAAAAACTGTTTTTT	CASSVGTGLNEKLFF
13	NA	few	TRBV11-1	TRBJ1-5	TGTGCCAGCAGCTTAGGAGACAGGCAGCCCCAGCATTTT	CASSLGDRQPQHF
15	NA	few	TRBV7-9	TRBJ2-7	TGTGCCAGCAGCTTATTCGGGGGGCTGGAGTACGAGCAGTACTTC	CASSLFGGLEYEQYF
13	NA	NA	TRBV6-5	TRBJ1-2	TGTGCCAGCACAACCGACAGGCGCTATGGCTACACCTTC	CASTTDRRYGYTF
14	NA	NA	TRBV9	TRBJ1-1	TGTGCCAGCCACAGACTAGGCTCGAACACTGAAGCTTTCTTT	CASHRLGSNTEAFF
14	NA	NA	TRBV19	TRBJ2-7	TGTGCCAGTAGTATCAGGCTGAGCTCCTACGAGCAGTACTTC	CASSIRLSSYEQYF
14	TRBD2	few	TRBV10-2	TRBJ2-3	TGCGCCAGTATCCTAGCGGGGGCCACAGATACGCAGTATTTT	CASILAGATDTQYF
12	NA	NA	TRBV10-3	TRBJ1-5	TGTGCCATCAGTGACCTCACCGGGCCCCAGCATTTT	CAISDLTGPQHF
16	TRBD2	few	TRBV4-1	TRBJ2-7	TGCGCCAGCAGCCAAGCTGGACTAGCGGGGTCATACGAGCAGTACTTC	CASSQAGLAGSYEQYF
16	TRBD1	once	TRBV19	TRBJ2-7	TGTGCCAGTAGTATCACCACCGGACAGGGGGCTTGGGAGCAGTACTTC	CASSITTGQGAWEQYF
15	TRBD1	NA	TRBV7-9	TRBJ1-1	TGTGCCAGCAGCTTAGAAGGCAGGGGGCGTGATGAAGCTTTCTTT	CASSLEGRGRDEAFF
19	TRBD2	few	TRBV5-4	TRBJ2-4	TGTGCCAGCAGCTTGGGGGGGCTAGCGGGGGCTCTAGCCAAAAACATTCAGTACTTC	CASSLGGLAGALAKNIQYF
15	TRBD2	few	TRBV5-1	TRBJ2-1	TGCGCCAGCAGTTTTACTAGCGGAGGTTACAATGAGCAGTTCTTC	CASSFTSGGYNEQFF
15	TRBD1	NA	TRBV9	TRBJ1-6	TGTGCCAGCAGCTCCCGAGGGGGCGATAATTCACCCCTCCACTTT	CASSSRGGDNSPLHF
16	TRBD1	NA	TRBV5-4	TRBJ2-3	TGTGCCAGCAGCGAGGCCGGACAGGGGGTTGGAGATACGCAGTATTTT	CASSEAGQGVGDTQYF
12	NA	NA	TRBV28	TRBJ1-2	TGTGCCAGTGACTCCTCTAACTATGGCTACACCTTC	CASDSSNYGYTF
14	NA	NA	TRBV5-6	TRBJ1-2	TGTGCCAGCAGCCAAGATGGGGGCGACTATGGCTACACCTTC	CASSQDGGDYGYTF
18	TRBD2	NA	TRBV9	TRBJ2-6	TGTGCCAGCAGCCCCCTAGCGGGACTGAACTCTGGGGCCAACGTCCTGACTTTC	CASSPLAGLNSGANVLTF
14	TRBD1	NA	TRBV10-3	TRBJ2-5	TGTGCCATCAGTGTTACGGGACAGGGGGAGACCCAGTACTTC	CAISVTGQGETQYF
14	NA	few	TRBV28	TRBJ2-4	TGTGCCAGCAGTCAGAGAGGGACATCCAACATTCAGTACTTC	CASSQRGTSNIQYF
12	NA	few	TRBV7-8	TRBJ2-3	TGTGCCAGCAGCTTAGCGCGGGATACGCAGTATTTT	CASSLARDTQYF
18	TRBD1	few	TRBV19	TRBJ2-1	TGTGCCAGTAGTATTGGACAGGGCCTGCTTATGAGGAACAATGAGCAGTTCTTC	CASSIGQGLLMRNNEQFF
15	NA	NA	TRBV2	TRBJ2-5	TGTGCCAGCAGTAGTAACCTGGGGCAGGGAGAGACCCAGTACTTC	CASSSNLGQGETQYF
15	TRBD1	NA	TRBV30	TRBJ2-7	TGTGCCTGGAATTCACCGGGACAGGGGTCGGGCGAGCAGTACTTC	CAWNSPGQGSGEQYF
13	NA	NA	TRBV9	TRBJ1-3	TGTGCCAGCAGCGTTGGACAGTTCAACACCATATATTTT	CASSVGQFNTIYF
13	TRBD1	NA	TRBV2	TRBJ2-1	TGTGCCAGTTCGGGACAGGGCAACAATGAGCAGTTCTTC	CASSGQGNNEQFF
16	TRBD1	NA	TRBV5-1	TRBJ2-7	TGCGCCAGCAGCTTCAATACGGGACAGGCCCTCTACGAGCAGTACTTC	CASSFNTGQALYEQYF
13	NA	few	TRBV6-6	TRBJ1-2	TGTGCCAGCAGTCTACAGGTCAACTATGGCTACACCTTC	CASSLQVNYGYTF
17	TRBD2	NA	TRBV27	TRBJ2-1	TGTGCCAGCAGGCCCCGACTAGCGGGGGGGCTAGGAAATGAGCAGTTCTTC	CASRPRLAGGLGNEQFF
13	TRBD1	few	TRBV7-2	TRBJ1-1	TGTGCCAGCAGCTCGGGACAGTACACTGAAGCTTTCTTT	CASSSGQYTEAFF
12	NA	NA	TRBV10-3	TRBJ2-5	TGTGCCATCGGGCAGGGTCCAGAGACCCAGTACTTC	CAIGQGPETQYF
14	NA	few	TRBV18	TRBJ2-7	TGTGCCAGCTCACCTGGGGCAGACAACTACGAGCAGTACTTC	CASSPGADNYEQYF
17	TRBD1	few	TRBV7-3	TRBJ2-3	TGTGCCAGCAGCTTTGGGACAGGGGGCAGTAAGACAGATACGCAGTATTTT	CASSFGTGGSKTDTQYF
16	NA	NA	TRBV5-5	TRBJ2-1	TGTGCCAGCAGCTTGGGAGGACAGAGGGGCTACAATGAGCAGTTCTTC	CASSLGGQRGYNEQFF
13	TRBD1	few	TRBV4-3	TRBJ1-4	TGCGCCAGCAGCTTAGACAGGGATGAAAAACTGTTTTTT	CASSLDRDEKLFF
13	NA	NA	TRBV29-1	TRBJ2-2	TGCAGCGTTGGAGTCGGCGGGTCCGGGGAGCTGTTTTTT	CSVGVGGSGELFF
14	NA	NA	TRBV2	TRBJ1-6	TGTGCCAGCAGTGTATCCGGGGGGAATTCACCCCTCCACTTT	CASSVSGGNSPLHF
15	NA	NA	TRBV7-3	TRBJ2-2	TGTGCCAGCAGCTTGGGACTCCCTTCGGTCGGGGAGCTGTTTTTT	CASSLGLPSVGELFF
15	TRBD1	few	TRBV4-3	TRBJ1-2	TGCGCCAGCAGCCTTGGACAGGGAACTAACTATGGCTACACCTTC	CASSLGQGTNYGYTF